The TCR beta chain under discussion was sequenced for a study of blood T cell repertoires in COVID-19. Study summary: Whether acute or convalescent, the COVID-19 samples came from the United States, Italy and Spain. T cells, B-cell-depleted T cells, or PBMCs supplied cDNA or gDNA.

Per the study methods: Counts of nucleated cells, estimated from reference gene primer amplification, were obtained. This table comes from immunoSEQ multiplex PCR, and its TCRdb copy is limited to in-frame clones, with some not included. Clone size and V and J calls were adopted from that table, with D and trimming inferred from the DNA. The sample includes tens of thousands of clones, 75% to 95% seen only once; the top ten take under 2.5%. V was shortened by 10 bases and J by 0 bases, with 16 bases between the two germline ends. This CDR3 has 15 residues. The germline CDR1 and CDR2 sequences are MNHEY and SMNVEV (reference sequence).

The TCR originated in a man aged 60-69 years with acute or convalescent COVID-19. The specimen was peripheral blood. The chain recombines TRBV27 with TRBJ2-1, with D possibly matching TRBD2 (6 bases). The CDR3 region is CATKLRDFSYNEQFF. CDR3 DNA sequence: TGTGCCACCAAGTTACGGGACTTCTCCTACAATGAGCAGTTCTTC.